The 8 T cell receptor beta chains below were found in one sample sequenced in a study of blood T cell repertoires in COVID-19. Method: immunoSEQ multiplex PCR; TCRdb's copy keeps in-frame clones and lacks some. The table shows about 170,000 clones, with 83% occurring only once. Sequenced: peripheral blood. These receptor sequences come from a woman aged 70-85 years who had recovered from COVID-19.

The rearrangement links TRBV2 to TRBJ2-6; D unresolved. Trimming removed 6 bases from V and 3 bases from J, with 6 bases in between. Germline lookup yields CDR1 SNHLY and CDR2 FYNNEI. CDR3 length: 13 amino acids. CDR3 sequence reads: CASSPFGANVLTF. CDR3 bases: TGTGCCAGCAGCCCCTTTGGGGCCAACGTCCTGACTTTC.

The chain is built from TRBV19 and TRBJ1-5; tentative D call: TRBD1 (5 bases). V was shortened by 6 bases and J by 3 bases, with 18 bases between the two germline ends. Germline CDR1 LNHDA, CDR2 SQIVND (reference sequence). The CDR3 spans 16 residues. CDR3 region: CASRNWGDSDNQPQHF. CDR3 bases: TGTGCCAGTAGGAACTGGGGCGATTCGGACAATCAGCCCCAGCATTTT.

The chain combines TRBV7-9 with TRBJ2-5, with D maybe TRBD1 (5 bases). CDR3 length: 12 residues. Trimming removed 6 bases from V and 5 bases from J, with 10 bases in between. Germline V CDR1 and CDR2: SEHNR, FQNEAQ (reference sequence). The CDR3 sequence: CASSPRVETQYF. CDR3 sequence (DNA): TGTGCCAGCAGTCCCAGGGTCGAGACCCAGTACTTC.

This chain joins TRBV9 and TRBJ2-2, with 11 bases matching TRBD2. Unmatched junction bases numbered 5, after V lost 4 bases and J lost 6 bases. CDR3 size: 15 residues. Germline V lookup: CDR1 SGDLS, CDR2 YYNGEE. The CDR3 nucleotides are TGTGCCAGCAGCCCCCGGACTAGCGGGTCCGGGGAGCTGTTTTTT. Translation: CASSPRTSGSGELFF.

The V gene is TRBV6-5, the J gene TRBJ1-5, with TRBD1 identical over 8 bases. This CDR3 region has 14 residues. The germline CDR1 and CDR2 sequences are MNHEY and SVGAGI. V trimming: 6 bases; J trimming: 3 bases; junction bases outside the gene matches: 4. CDR3 loop: CASSPDRANQPQHF. Here the CDR3 DNA reads TGTGCCAGCAGCCCGGACAGGGCCAATCAGCCCCAGCATTTT.

This clone has only a few counts. This sequence joins TRBV5-1 and TRBJ2-7; D possibly corresponds to TRBD2 (6 bases). Trimming removed 3 bases from V and 1 base from J, with 8 bases in between. CDR3 length: 13 residues. CDR1 and CDR2 from the germline V gene are SGHRS and YFSETQ. The CDR3, as DNA: TGCGCCAGCAGCTCCGGGGGATCCTACGAGCAGTACTTC. Its protein product is CASSSGGSYEQYF.

The rearrangement links TRBV18 to TRBJ1-2; 8 bases agree with TRBD1. Looked up from germline, CDR1 is KGHSH and CDR2 is LQKENI. V gave up 6 bases and J gave up 6 bases; unmatched junction bases: 6. This CDR3 is 13 amino acids long. For the CDR3, the DNA is TGTGCCAGCTCCCCGGACAGGGAAGATGGCTACACCTTC. Translation: CASSPDREDGYTF.

The chain is built from TRBV14 and TRBJ2-1; tentative D call: TRBD1 (5 bases). Trimming left V 1 base short and J 2 bases short, with 12 bases between. The CDR3 consists of 16 residues. The V gene's germline CDR1 is SGHDN and CDR2 FVKESK. This CDR3 is CASSQGGRGTYNEQFF. The DNA of the CDR3 is TGTGCCAGCAGCCAAGGGGGTAGGGGTACCTACAATGAGCAGTTCTTC.